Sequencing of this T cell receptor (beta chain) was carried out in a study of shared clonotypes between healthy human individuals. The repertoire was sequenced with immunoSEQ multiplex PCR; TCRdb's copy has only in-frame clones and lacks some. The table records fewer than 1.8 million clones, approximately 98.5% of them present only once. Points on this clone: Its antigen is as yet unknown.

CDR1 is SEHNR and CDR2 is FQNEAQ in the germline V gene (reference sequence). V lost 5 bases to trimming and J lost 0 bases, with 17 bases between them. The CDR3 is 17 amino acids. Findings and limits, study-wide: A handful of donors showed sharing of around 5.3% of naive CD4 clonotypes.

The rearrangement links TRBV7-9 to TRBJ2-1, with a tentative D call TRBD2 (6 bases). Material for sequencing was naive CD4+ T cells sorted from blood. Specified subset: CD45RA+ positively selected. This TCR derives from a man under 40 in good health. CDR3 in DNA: TGTGCCAGCAGCATCAGACGGGAGTGGAGCTCCTACAATGAGCAGTTCTTC. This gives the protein CASSIRREWSSYNEQFF.